This TCR beta chain comes out of a study of blood T cell repertoires in COVID-19. Data came from immunoSEQ multiplex PCR; TCRdb stores just in-frame clones and leaves some out. The profile shows approximately 60,000 clones, around 86% of them singletons. The CDR3 has 13 residues. The germline gives CDR1 SGHTA, CDR2 FQGNSA. Trimming removed 5 bases at V and 5 bases at J, with 11 bases between. This TCR was recovered from a man in his fifties or sixties with active COVID-19. This chain links TRBV7-2 with TRBJ2-3; D could derive from TRBD1 or TRBD2 (6 bases each). Material: peripheral blood. CDR3: CASSLGGLDTQYF. The CDR3 coding sequence is TGTGCCAGCAGCCTAGGGGGGCTAGATACGCAGTATTTT.